The 20 T cell receptor beta chains listed next were all sequenced from one sample in a study of T cell changes during pregnancy in multiple sclerosis. The method was immunoSEQ multiplex PCR; TCRdb's version includes in-frame clones alone and lacks a portion of them. The sample includes about 30,000 clones, about 90% seen only once; the top ten take roughly 0.6%. The sample here was CD4+ T cells from peripheral blood mononuclear cells, taken in the third trimester of pregnancy. The receptors originated from a female donor in good health, enrolled as a control in a pregnancy study.

The V call is TRBV10-3, the J call TRBJ1-5; a possible D gene is TRBD1 (6 bases). The V end lost 7 bases, the J end lost 3 bases, and 10 bases lay between the germline ends. From germline, CDR1 is ENHRY and CDR2 SYGVKD. The CDR3 length is 13 residues. CDR3 in DNA: TGTGCCATCACCACAGGGCTCAATCAGCCCCAGCATTTT. Translated, it gives CAITTGLNQPQHF.

The chain uses TRBV6-1 and TRBJ2-3, with a weak D call TRBD2 (6 bases). V gave up 6 bases and J gave up 6 bases, with 16 bases separating them. The CDR3 has 14 amino acids. CDR1 is MNHNS, CDR2 SASEGT, per germline. DNA for the CDR3: TGTGCCAGCAGGCTGAAACCCGGAGGGGATACGCAGTATTTT. Translation: CASRLKPGGDTQYF.

V usage is TRBV30 and J usage is TRBJ2-7; 13 bases are a match to TRBD2. V lost 4 bases to trimming and J lost 0 bases; unmatched junction nucleotides: 3. The CDR3 contains 15 residues. CDR1 and CDR2 from the germline V gene are GTSNPN and SVGIG (reference sequence). CDR3 DNA: TGTGCCTGGACCGGGACTAGCGGGGTCTCCTACGAGCAGTACTTC. Protein sequence: CAWTGTSGVSYEQYF.

This CDR3 is CASSLDRGDTEAFF. The CDR3 DNA is TGCGCCAGCAGCCTAGACAGGGGAGACACTGAAGCTTTCTTT. The J gene is TRBJ1-1, the V gene TRBV4-1; TRBD1 matches at 8 bases. Germline V gives CDR1 MGHRA, CDR2 YSYEKL. The CDR3 is 14 residues long. Unmatched junction bases numbered 4, after V lost 4 bases and J lost 3 bases.

The rearrangement uses TRBV2 and TRBJ2-3; 14 bases map to TRBD2. With V trimmed by 8 bases and J by 0 bases, 10 bases remained unmatched. The germline V gene encodes CDR1 SNHLY and CDR2 FYNNEI. The CDR3 loop spans 18 amino acids. CDR3 in amino acids: CASGFSGLAGVSTDTQYF. In nucleotides, the CDR3 is TGTGCCAGCGGGTTTTCGGGACTAGCGGGGGTTAGCACAGATACGCAGTATTTT.

CDR3 in amino acids: CASSPTGQAGAPEQYF. The CDR3 DNA reads as TGTGCCAGCTCACCCACCGGACAGGCTGGGGCCCCCGAGCAGTACTTC. This chain links TRBV18 with TRBJ2-7; 7 bases fit TRBD1. This CDR3 region has 16 residues. With 3 bases clipped from V and 6 bases from J, the junction kept 14 bases outside the gene matches. Germline V lookup: CDR1 KGHSH, CDR2 LQKENI.

The rearrangement joins TRBV7-6 to TRBJ2-7; 8 bases agree with TRBD2. Germline loops: CDR1 SGHVS, CDR2 FNYEAQ. The V gene end was trimmed by 5 bases and the J gene end by 4 bases; junction bases not matched to a gene: 10. CDR3 size: 15 residues. This CDR3 reads CASSPGGEGLYEQYF. The CDR3 region has the DNA TGTGCCAGCAGCCCGGGAGGGGAGGGCTTGTACGAGCAGTACTTC.

The V gene is TRBV2, the J gene TRBJ2-1, with TRBD1 as a possible D gene (5 bases). Germline CDR1 SNHLY, CDR2 FYNNEI. This CDR3 comprises 12 residues. Trimming removed 7 bases at V and 12 bases at J, with 16 bases between. CDR3 nucleotide sequence: TGTGCCAGCAAGTGGACAATAAGCTGGCAGTTCTTC. This sequence encodes CASKWTISWQFF.

The V gene is TRBV30, the J gene TRBJ2-6; D call uncertain. V was trimmed by 0 bases and J by 2 bases, leaving 11 bases between them. CDR1 is GTSNPN and CDR2 is SVGIG in the germline V gene (reference sequence). CDR3 length equals 16 residues. The CDR3 reads CAWSVQIGTGANVLTF. The DNA for the CDR3 is TGTGCCTGGAGTGTACAGATCGGTACTGGGGCCAACGTCCTGACTTTC.

The chain combines TRBV5-4 with TRBJ2-5, with 7 bases that match TRBD2. The CDR3 totals 14 residues. V dropped 2 bases and J dropped 2; count of bases not matched to a gene: 3. The germline CDR1 and CDR2 sequences are SGHNT and YYREEE (reference sequence). The CDR3 loop is CASSFGGIQETQYF. Written as DNA, the CDR3 is TGTGCCAGCAGCTTCGGGGGGATTCAAGAGACCCAGTACTTC.

This clone was counted a single time. V is TRBV5-1 and J is TRBJ1-5; no clear D gene. This CDR3 spans 13 amino acids. Trimming cost V 7 bases and J 3 bases, with 11 bases left between them. Germline CDR1 reads SGHRS; CDR2 reads YFSETQ. The chain's CDR3 is CASSTGANQPQHF. CDR3 in DNA: TGCGCCAGCTCTACCGGTGCCAATCAGCCCCAGCATTTT.

The chain couples TRBV10-3 to TRBJ1-2; no reliable D call. The CDR3 loop spans 18 amino acids. Germline-derived CDR1 and CDR2 are ENHRY and SYGVKD. The V end lost 0 bases, the J end lost 8 bases, and 25 bases lay between the germline ends. DNA for the CDR3: TGTGCCATCAGTGAGTCGAGGGCTAAAACGGCTGTCAGAATGGGCTACACCTTC. This translates into CAISESRAKTAVRMGYTF.

On this clone: In the same sample, other DNA sequences code for this CDR3. This chain uses TRBV5-4 with TRBJ2-5, with TRBD2 matching over 7 bases. CDR3 length equals 14 residues. CDR1 is SGHNT and CDR2 is YYREEE in the germline V gene (reference sequence). Trimming removed 0 bases from V and 7 bases from J; junction bases left unmatched: 6. The CDR3 loop is CASSLGGGPGTQYF. The CDR3 DNA reads TGTGCCAGCAGCTTGGGGGGAGGGCCAGGGACCCAGTACTTC.

V and J are TRBV18 and TRBJ1-4, with D perhaps matching TRBD1 (5 bases). The CDR3 is 15 residues long. Germline V gives CDR1 KGHSH, CDR2 LQKENI. The V gene lost 3 bases and the J gene lost 8 bases, with 16 bases spanning the gap. CDR3 protein: CASSPVAGVIEKLFF. DNA for the CDR3: TGTGCCAGCTCACCGGTGGCGGGGGTCATCGAAAAACTGTTTTTT.

The chain is built from TRBV4-1 and TRBJ2-3; D possibly corresponds to TRBD2 (5 bases). V was shortened by 0 bases and J by 1 base, with 8 bases between the two germline ends. Germline lookup yields CDR1 MGHRA and CDR2 YSYEKL. This CDR3 has 15 residues. Here the CDR3 reads CASSQDGLRTDTQYF. The CDR3 DNA reads TGCGCCAGCAGCCAAGACGGACTTCGCACAGATACGCAGTATTTT.

This clone has only one observation. This chain connects TRBV6-6 to TRBJ1-5; 8 positions match TRBD1. Germline V lookup: CDR1 MNHNY, CDR2 SVGAGI (reference sequence). The J segment lost 4 bases and the V segment lost 4 bases, leaving 6 bases of the junction unmatched. The CDR3 runs 15 residues. CDR3 DNA sequence: TGTGCCAGCAGTTCAGGGGGCTCCGGGAATCAGCCCCAGCATTTT. Encoded protein: CASSSGGSGNQPQHF.

This clone has only one observation. The chain recombines TRBV28 with TRBJ2-3; D gene unclear. Germline assignment: CDR1 MDHEN and CDR2 SYDVKM. The V and J ends lost 3 bases and 2 bases respectively, with 6 bases between them. The CDR3 loop spans 13 amino acids. The CDR3 spells CASSFQNTDTQYF. The CDR3 DNA reads TGTGCCAGCAGTTTCCAGAACACAGATACGCAGTATTTT.

J is TRBJ2-7 and V is TRBV6-5; 13 bases match TRBD2. Germline V CDR1 and CDR2: MNHEY, SVGAGI. Unmatched junction bases numbered 5, after V lost 5 bases and J lost 4 bases. The CDR3 length is 15 residues. CDR3 nucleotides: TGTGCCAGCAGTCGCGGGACTAGCGGGACGTACGAGCAGTACTTC. This encodes CASSRGTSGTYEQYF.

The genes are TRBV6-1 and TRBJ1-2; TRBD1 agrees at 7 bases. The CDR3 is 14 amino acids. Germline loops: CDR1 MNHNS, CDR2 SASEGT. Germline trimming cut 4 bases from V and 6 bases from J; bases unmatched to any gene: 8. The CDR3 here is CASSGQGGWHGYTF. CDR3 DNA sequence: TGTGCCAGCAGTGGACAGGGCGGGTGGCATGGCTACACCTTC.

In this sample, this clone turned up once. The J gene is TRBJ1-2, the V gene TRBV6-1; 10 positions match TRBD1. The ends lost 3 bases at V and 7 bases at J; junction bases unmatched: 2. The CDR3 consists of 13 residues. The germline CDR1 and CDR2 sequences are MNHNS and SASEGT. The CDR3 bases are TGTGCCAGCAGTGAGGACAGGGGGTTTGGCTACACCTTC. Residues: CASSEDRGFGYTF.